This TCR beta chain was profiled in a study of T cell responses to AZD1222 COVID-19 vaccine. Overall study results and limits: The study identified only five or six AZD1222 recipients as seropositive at baseline. Repertoire samples came only from after the peak T cell response. Following two doses of AZD1222, Spike-specific TCR breadth and depth rose.

Note on this clone: Antigen unknown.

Between the trimmed V and J ends, which lost 3 bases and 10 bases, there was a span of 10 bases. Per the germline V gene, CDR1 is SNHLY and CDR2 is FYNNEI. The CDR3 is 13 residues long. Measured with immunoSEQ multiplex PCR; TCRdb has only the in-frame clones, and not every one. Counted here are 130,000 to 150,000 clones, around 84% occurring once; the ten biggest clones make up about 5%. Second doses that came at about 4 or about 12 weeks were put together. This sequence originates from an adult who received the AZD1222 COVID-19 vaccine. Specimen: peripheral blood, collected 28 days after the second AZD1222 dose. The chain couples TRBV2 to TRBJ1-6; TRBD1 might be the D (6 bases). The CDR3 here is CASSEEGGSPLHF. The CDR3 DNA reads as TGTGCCAGCAGTGAGGAGGGGGGGTCACCCCTCCACTTT.